This TCR beta chain originates from a study of post-analysis software for immune sequencing data. This clonotype was observed once. Its antigen is currently unknown. Study outcomes and limitations: There were a few TRBV segments more frequent in patients than controls, and TRBV5-6, TRBV5-1 and TRBV20-1 were among them. The F measure placed samples prepared in the same batch into strongly shared clusters. Patients with multiple sclerosis recorded significantly lower normalized Chao1 diversity than controls, the study found.

The length of the CDR3 is 10 residues. Germline V lookup: CDR1 SQVTM, CDR2 ANQGSEA. V lost 6 bases, J lost 7 bases, and 6 bases lay in between. The TCR beta cDNA libraries contained unique molecular identifiers. From around 1 to 10 million T cells, 400,000 to 500,000 cDNA molecules were obtained. TCRdb processed the PCR reads anew with MiXCR; each CDR3 protein has one entry. Here the sample spans hundreds of thousands of distinct CDR3 sequences, 35% to 40% being singletons. The sample comprised blood. This chain uses TRBV29-1 with TRBJ2-2; a weak D match, TRBD2 (5 bases). The sequence was obtained from a girl aged 10 to 17 with multiple sclerosis. DNA of the CDR3: TGCAGCGTGGGAGACGGGGAGCTGTTTTTT. Translation: CSVGDGELFF.